This T cell receptor (beta chain) came from a study of blood T cell repertoires in COVID-19. CDR3 length equals 14 residues. The V gene's germline CDR1 is MGHRA and CDR2 YSYEKL. V gave up 1 base and J gave up 14 bases, with 18 bases separating them. The assay was immunoSEQ multiplex PCR, and TCRdb's table has in-frame clones only and misses some. This sample has tens of thousands of clones; roughly three quarters occur once, and the top ten carry about 2.2%. The source is a man between 65 and 85 years old with COVID-19, enrolled during active disease. The source material was peripheral blood. This chain links TRBV4-1 with TRBJ2-1, with D possibly TRBD1 on 5 matching bases. The CDR3 reads CASSQGNDWGPKFF. In nucleotides, the CDR3 is TGCGCCAGCAGCCAAGGAAACGATTGGGGCCCTAAGTTCTTC.